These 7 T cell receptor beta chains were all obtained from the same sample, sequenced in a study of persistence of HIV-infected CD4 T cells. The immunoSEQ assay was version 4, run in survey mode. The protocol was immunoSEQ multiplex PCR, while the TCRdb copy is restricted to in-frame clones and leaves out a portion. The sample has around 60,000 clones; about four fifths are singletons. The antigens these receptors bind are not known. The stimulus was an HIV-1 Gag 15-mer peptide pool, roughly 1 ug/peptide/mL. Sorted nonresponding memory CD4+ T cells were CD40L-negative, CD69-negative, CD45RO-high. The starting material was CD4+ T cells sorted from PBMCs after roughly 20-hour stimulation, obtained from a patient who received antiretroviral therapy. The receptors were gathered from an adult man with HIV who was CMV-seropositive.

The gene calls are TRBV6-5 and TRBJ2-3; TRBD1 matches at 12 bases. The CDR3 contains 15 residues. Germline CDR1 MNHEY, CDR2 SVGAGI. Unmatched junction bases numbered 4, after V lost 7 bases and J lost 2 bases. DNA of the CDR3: TGTGCCAGCATGGGACAGGGGGCTTCCACAGATACGCAGTATTTT. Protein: CASMGQGASTDTQYF.

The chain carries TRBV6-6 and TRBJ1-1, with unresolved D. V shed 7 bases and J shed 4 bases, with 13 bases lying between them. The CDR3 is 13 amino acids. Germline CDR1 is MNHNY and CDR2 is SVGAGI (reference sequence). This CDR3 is CASMDREGTEAFF. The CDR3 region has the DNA TGTGCCAGCATGGATCGGGAAGGCACTGAAGCTTTCTTT.

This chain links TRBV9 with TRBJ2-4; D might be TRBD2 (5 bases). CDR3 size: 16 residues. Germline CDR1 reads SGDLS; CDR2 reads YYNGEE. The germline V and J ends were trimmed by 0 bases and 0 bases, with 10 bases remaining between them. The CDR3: CASSVEVGGAKNIQYF. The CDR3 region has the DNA TGTGCCAGCAGCGTAGAGGTAGGAGGAGCCAAAAACATTCAGTACTTC. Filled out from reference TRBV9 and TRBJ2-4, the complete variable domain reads DSGVTQTPKHLITATGQRVTLRCSPRSGDLSVYWYQQSLDQGLQFLIQYYNGEERAKGNILERFSAQQFPDLHSELNLSSLELGDSALYFCASSVEVGGAKNIQYFGAGTRLSVL.

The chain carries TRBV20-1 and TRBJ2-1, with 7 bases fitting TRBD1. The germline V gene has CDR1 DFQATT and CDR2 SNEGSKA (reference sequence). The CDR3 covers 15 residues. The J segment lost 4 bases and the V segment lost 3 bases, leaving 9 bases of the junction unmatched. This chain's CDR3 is CSASGNRGFYNEQFF. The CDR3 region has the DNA TGCAGTGCTAGTGGGAACAGGGGTTTTTACAATGAGCAGTTCTTC.

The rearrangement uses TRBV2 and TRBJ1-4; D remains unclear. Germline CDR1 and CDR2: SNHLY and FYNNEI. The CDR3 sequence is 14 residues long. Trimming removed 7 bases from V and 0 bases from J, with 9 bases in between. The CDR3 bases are TGTGCCAGCACTTTACTTGCAACTAATGAAAAACTGTTTTTT. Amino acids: CASTLLATNEKLFF.

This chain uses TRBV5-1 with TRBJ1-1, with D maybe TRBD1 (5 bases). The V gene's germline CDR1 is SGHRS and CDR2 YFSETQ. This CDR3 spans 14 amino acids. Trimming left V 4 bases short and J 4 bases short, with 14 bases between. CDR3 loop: CASSPRAQGTEAFF. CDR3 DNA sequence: TGCGCCAGCAGCCCAAGGGCCCAGGGCACTGAAGCTTTCTTT.

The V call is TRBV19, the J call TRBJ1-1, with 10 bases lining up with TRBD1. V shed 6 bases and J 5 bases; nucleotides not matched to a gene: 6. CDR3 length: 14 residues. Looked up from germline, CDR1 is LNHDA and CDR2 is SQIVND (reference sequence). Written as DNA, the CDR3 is TGTGCCAGTAGCCGTGACAGGGGGCGGACTGAAGCTTTCTTT. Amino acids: CASSRDRGRTEAFF.